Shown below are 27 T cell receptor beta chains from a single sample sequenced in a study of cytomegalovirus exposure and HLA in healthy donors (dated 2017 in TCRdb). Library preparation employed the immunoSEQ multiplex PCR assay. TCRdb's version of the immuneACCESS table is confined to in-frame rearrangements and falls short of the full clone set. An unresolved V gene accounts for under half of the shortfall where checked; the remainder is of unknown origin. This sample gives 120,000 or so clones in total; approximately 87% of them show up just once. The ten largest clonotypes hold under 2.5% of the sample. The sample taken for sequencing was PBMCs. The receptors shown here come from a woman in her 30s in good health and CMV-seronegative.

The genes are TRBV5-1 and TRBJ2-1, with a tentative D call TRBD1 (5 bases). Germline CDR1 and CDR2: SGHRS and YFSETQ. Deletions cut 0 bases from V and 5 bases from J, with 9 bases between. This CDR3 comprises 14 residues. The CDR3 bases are TGCGCCAGCAGCTTGGAAGACAGAAACAATGAGCAGTTCTTC. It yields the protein CASSLEDRNNEQFF.

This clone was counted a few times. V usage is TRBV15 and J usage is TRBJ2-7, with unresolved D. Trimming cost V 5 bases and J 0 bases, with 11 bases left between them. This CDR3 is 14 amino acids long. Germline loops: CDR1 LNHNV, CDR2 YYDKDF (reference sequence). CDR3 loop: CATSHSFFSYEQYF. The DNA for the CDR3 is TGTGCCACCAGCCACTCGTTTTTCTCCTACGAGCAGTACTTC.

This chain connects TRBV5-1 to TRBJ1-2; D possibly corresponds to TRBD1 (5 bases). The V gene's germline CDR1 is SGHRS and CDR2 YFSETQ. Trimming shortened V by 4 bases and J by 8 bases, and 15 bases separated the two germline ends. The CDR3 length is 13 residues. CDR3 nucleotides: TGCGCCAGCAGCCCCCGAGGCGACAGAGGCTACACCTTC. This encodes CASSPRGDRGYTF.

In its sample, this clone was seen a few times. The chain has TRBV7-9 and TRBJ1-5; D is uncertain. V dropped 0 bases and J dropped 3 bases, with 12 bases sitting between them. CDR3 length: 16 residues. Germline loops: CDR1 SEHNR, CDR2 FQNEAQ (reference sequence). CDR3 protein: CASSLAEAAVNQPQHF. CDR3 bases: TGTGCCAGCAGCTTAGCCGAGGCGGCAGTCAATCAGCCCCAGCATTTT.

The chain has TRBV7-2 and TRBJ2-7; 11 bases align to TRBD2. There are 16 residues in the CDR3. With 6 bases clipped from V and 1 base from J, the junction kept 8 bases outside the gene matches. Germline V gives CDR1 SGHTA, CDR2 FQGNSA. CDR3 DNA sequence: TGTGCCAGCAGTCTGATAGCGGGGGGGTCATCCTACGAGCAGTACTTC. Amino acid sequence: CASSLIAGGSSYEQYF. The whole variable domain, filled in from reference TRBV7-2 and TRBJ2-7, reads GAGVSQSPSNKVTEKGKDVELRCDPISGHTALYWYRQSLGQGLEFLIYFQGNSAPDKSGLPSDRFSAERTGGSVSTLTIQRTQQEDSAVYLCASSLIAGGSSYEQYFGPGTRLTVT.

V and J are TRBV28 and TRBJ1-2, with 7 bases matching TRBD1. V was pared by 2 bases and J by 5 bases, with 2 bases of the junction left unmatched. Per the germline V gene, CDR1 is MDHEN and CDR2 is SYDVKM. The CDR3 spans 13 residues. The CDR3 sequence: CASSLDRVYGYTF. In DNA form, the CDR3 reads TGTGCCAGCAGTTTAGACAGGGTGTATGGCTACACCTTC.

In DNA form, the CDR3 reads TGTGCCAGCAGCTTAGACAGGGGGCGGTGGGAGCAGTTCTTC. Translation gives CASSLDRGRWEQFF. The chain is built from TRBV7-8 and TRBJ2-1; TRBD1 agrees at 9 bases. There are 14 residues in the CDR3. After removal of 1 base from V and 10 bases from J, the junction contained 5 bases not matched to a gene. The germline gives CDR1 SGHVS, CDR2 FQNEAQ.

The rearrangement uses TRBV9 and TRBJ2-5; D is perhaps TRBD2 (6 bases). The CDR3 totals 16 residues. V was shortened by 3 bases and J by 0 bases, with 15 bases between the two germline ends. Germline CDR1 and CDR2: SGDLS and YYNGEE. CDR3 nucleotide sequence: TGTGCCAGCAGCGCTGGAGGGGTGCCCTACCAAGAGACCCAGTACTTC. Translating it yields CASSAGGVPYQETQYF.

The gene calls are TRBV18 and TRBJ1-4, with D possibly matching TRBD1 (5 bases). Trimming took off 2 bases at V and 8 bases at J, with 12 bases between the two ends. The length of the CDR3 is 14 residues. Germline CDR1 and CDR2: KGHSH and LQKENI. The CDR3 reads CASSPRQGKEKLFF. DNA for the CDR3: TGTGCCAGCTCACCAAGGCAGGGTAAAGAAAAACTGTTTTTT.

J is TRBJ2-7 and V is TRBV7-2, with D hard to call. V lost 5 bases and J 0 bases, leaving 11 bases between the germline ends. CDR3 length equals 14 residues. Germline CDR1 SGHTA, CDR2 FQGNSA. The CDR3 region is CASSPPPLSYEQYF. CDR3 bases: TGTGCCAGCAGCCCCCCCCCTCTCTCCTACGAGCAGTACTTC.

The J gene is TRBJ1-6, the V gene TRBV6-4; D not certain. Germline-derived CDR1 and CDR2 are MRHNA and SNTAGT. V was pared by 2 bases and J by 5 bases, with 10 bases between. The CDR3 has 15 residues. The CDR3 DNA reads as TGTGCCAGCAGTGACGGGCAGGTGAATAATTCACCCCTCCACTTT. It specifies CASSDGQVNNSPLHF.

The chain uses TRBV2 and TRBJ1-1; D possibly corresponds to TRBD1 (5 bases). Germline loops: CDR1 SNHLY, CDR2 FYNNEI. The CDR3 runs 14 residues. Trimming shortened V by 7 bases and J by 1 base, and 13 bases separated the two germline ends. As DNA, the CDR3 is TGTGCCAGCACCATGACGGGGGGGAACACTGAAGCTTTCTTT. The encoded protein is CASTMTGGNTEAFF.

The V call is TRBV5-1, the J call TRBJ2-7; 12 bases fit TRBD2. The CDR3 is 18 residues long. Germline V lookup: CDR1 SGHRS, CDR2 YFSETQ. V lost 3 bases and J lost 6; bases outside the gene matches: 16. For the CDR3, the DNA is TGCGCCAGCAGCTCCTACACTAGCGGGGGGTCCCGCCCCGGCGAGCAGTACTTC. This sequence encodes CASSSYTSGGSRPGEQYF.

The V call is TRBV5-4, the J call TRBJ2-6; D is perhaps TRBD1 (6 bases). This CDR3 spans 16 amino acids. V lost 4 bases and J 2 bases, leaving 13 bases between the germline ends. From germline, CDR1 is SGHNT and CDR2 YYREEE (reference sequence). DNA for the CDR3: TGTGCCAGCAGCCCACGGCAGGGGACTGGGGCCAACGTCCTGACTTTC. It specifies CASSPRQGTGANVLTF.

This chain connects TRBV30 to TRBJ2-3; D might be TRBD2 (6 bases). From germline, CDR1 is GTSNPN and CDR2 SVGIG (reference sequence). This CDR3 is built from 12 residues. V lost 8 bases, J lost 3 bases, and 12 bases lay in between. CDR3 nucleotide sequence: TGTGCCGCGCGCCGGGGGACAGATACGCAGTATTTT. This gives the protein CAARRGTDTQYF.

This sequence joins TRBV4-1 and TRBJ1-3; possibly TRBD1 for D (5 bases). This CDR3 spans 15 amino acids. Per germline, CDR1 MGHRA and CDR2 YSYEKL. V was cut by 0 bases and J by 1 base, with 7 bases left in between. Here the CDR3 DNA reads TGCGCCAGCAGCCAAGACCCAGGGTCTGGAAACACCATATATTTT. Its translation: CASSQDPGSGNTIYF.

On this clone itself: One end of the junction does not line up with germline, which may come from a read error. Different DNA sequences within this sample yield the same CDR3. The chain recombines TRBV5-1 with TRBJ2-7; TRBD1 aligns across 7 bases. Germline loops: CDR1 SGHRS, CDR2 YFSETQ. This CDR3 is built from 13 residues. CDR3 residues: CASNQGVGDEQYF. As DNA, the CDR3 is TGCGCTAGCAATCAGGGGGTAGGGGACGAGCAGTACTTC.

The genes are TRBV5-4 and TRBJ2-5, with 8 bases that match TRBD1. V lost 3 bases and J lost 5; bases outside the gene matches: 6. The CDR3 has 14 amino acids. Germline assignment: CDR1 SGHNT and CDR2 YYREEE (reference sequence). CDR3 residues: CASSYGQGGETQYF. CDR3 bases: TGTGCCAGCAGCTACGGACAGGGCGGGGAGACCCAGTACTTC.

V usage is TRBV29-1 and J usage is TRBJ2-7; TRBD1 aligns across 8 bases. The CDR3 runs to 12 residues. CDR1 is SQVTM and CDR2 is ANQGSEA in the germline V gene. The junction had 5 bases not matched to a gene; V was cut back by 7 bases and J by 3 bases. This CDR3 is CSATGQGYEQYF. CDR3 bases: TGCAGCGCTACCGGACAGGGCTACGAGCAGTACTTC.

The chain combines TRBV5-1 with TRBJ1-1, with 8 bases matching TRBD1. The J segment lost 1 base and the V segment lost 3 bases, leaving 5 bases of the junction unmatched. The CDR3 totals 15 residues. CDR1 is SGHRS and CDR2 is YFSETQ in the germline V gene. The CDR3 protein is CASSWSQGANTEAFF. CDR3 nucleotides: TGCGCCAGCAGCTGGAGCCAGGGGGCGAACACTGAAGCTTTCTTT.

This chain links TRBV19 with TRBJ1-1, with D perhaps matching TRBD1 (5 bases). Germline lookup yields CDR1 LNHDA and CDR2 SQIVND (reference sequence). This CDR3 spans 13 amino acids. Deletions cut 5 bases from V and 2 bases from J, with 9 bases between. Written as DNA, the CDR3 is TGTGCCAGTAGTTCAGGGCTTAACACTGAAGCTTTCTTT. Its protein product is CASSSGLNTEAFF.

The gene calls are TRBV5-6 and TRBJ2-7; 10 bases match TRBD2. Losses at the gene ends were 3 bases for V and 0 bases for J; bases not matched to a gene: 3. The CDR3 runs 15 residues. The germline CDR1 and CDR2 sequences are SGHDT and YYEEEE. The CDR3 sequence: CASSYRTSGSYEQYF. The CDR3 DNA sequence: TGTGCCAGCAGCTACCGGACTAGCGGCTCCTACGAGCAGTACTTC.

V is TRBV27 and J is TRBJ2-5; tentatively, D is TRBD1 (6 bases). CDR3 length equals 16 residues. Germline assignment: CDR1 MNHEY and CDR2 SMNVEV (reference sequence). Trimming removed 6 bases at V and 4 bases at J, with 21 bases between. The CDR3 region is CASRPSGTPAGETQYF. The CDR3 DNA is TGTGCCAGCAGACCCTCCGGGACACCGGCGGGAGAGACCCAGTACTTC.

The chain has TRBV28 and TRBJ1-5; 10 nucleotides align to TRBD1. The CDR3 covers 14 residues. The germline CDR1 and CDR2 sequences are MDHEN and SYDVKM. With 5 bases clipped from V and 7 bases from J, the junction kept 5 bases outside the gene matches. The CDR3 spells CASSQRTGGQPQHF. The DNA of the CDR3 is TGTGCCAGCAGTCAACGGACAGGGGGGCAGCCCCAGCATTTT.

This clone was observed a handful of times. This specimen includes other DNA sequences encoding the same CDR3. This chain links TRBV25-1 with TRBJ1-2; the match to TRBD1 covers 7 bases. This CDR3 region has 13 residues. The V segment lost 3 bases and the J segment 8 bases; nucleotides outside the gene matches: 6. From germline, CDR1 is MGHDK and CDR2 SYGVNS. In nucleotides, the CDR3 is TGTGCCAGCAGTGATAGGAGGGGGCAAGGCTACACCTTC. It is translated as CASSDRRGQGYTF.

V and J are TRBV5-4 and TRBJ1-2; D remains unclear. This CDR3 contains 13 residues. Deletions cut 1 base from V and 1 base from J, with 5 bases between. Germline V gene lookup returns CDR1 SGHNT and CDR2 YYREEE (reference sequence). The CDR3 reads CASSLTVNYGYTF. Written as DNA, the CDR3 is TGTGCCAGCAGCTTGACAGTTAACTATGGCTACACCTTC.

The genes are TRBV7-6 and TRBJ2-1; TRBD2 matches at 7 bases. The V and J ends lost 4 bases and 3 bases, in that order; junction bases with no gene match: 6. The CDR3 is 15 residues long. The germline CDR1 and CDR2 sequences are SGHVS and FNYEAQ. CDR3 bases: TGTGCCAGCAGCTCCGGACTAGTCGGCTACAATGAGCAGTTCTTC. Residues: CASSSGLVGYNEQFF.